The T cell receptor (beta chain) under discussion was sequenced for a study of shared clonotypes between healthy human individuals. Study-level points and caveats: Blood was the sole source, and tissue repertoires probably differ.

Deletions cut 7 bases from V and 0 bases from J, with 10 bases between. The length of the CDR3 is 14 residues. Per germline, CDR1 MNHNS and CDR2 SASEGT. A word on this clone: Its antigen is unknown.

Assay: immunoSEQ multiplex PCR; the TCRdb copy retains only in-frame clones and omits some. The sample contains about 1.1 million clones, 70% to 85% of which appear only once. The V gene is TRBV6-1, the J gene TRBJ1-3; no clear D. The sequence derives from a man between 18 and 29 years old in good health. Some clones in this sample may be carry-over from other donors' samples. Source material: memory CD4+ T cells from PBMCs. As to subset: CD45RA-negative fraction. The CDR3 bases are TGTGCCAGCACACAACGCCACTCTGGAAACACCATATATTTT. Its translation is CASTQRHSGNTIYF.